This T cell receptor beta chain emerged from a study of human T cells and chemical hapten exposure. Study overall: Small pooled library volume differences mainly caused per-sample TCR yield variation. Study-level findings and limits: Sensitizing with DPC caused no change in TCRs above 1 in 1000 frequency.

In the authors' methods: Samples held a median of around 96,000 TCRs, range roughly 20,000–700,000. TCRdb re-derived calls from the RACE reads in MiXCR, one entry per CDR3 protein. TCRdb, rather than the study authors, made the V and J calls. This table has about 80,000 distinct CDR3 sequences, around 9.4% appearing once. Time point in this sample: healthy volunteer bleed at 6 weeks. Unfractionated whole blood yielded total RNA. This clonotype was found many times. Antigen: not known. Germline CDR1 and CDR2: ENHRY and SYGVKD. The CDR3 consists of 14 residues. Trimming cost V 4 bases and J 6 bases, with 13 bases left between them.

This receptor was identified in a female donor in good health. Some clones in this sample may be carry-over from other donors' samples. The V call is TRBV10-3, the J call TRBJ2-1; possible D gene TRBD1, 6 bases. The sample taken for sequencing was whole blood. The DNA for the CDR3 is TGTGCCATCAGTGCCGCCGGACAGTTCAATGAGCAGTTCTTC. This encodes CAISAAGQFNEQFF.